The 11 T cell receptor beta chains given below trace back to one sample, sequenced in a study of blood T cell repertoires in COVID-19 (TCRdb year 2020). The receptor library was made with the immunoSEQ multiplex PCR assay. TCRdb holds this immuneACCESS table with in-frame rearrangements only. Some clones are missing; in checked studies, unresolved V genes explain under half, and the rest has no known cause. This sample has about 240,000 clones in its table, and about 84% of those were observed once. The leading ten clones occupy over 9% of the sample. Sample: peripheral blood. The origin of the receptors is an elderly man with acute or convalescent COVID-19.

V gene TRBV29-1 combines with J gene TRBJ2-6, with TRBD2 as a possible D gene (6 bases). Trimming took 4 bases from V and 1 from J, leaving 8 bases between them. The CDR3 is made up of 14 amino acids. The germline gives CDR1 SQVTM, CDR2 ANQGSEA. The CDR3 here is CSVGGVSGANVLTF. The CDR3 coding sequence is TGCAGCGTTGGGGGGGTATCTGGGGCCAACGTCCTGACTTTC.

The gene calls are TRBV6-1 and TRBJ1-1; possible D gene TRBD1, 5 bases. The CDR3 loop spans 14 amino acids. Germline V gives CDR1 MNHNS, CDR2 SASEGT. Trimming cost V 2 bases and J 4 bases, with 11 bases left between them. For the CDR3, the DNA is TGTGCCAGCAGTGAATATAGGGGTTCCACTGAAGCTTTCTTT. Its translation: CASSEYRGSTEAFF.

CDR3 in amino acids: CASRLDRVLPEAFF. CDR3 DNA: TGTGCCAGCAGACTGGACAGGGTGTTGCCTGAAGCTTTCTTT. The chain employs TRBV6-5 and TRBJ1-1; 8 positions match TRBD1. Germline CDR1 MNHEY, CDR2 SVGAGI. This CDR3 has 14 residues. The V and J ends lost 6 bases and 6 bases, in that order; junction bases with no gene match: 9.

The rearrangement joins TRBV4-1 to TRBJ2-5; 14 positions match TRBD2. CDR3 length: 17 amino acids. The V gene's germline CDR1 is MGHRA and CDR2 YSYEKL. V lost 1 base and J lost 5; bases outside the gene matches: 6. The DNA for the CDR3 is TGCGCCAGCAGCCAAGGACTAGCGGGGGGGCGGGGCGAGACCCAGTACTTC. This translates into CASSQGLAGGRGETQYF.

The chain uses TRBV7-9 and TRBJ1-1; weak D call: TRBD1 (6 bases). There are 13 residues in the CDR3. V was clipped by 5 bases and J by 1 base, with 8 bases between them. Germline V gene data show CDR1 as SEHNR and CDR2 as FQNEAQ (reference sequence). The CDR3 reads CASSQGQNTEAFF. The CDR3 bases are TGTGCCAGCAGCCAGGGACAGAACACTGAAGCTTTCTTT. The variable domain in full, with the rest retrieved from reference TRBV7-9 and TRBJ1-1, is DTGVSQNPRHKITKRGQNVTFRCDPISEHNRLYWYRQTLGQGPEFLTYFQNEAQLEKSRLLSDRFSAERPKGSFSTLEIQRTEQGDSAMYLCASSQGQNTEAFFGQGTRLTVV.

The chain uses TRBV28 and TRBJ2-7, with a weak D call TRBD2 (6 bases). Trimming stripped 8 bases from V and 4 bases from J, with 15 bases between. This CDR3 contains 13 residues. Per germline, CDR1 MDHEN and CDR2 SYDVKM. In DNA, the CDR3 is TGTGCCAGCGGGACTTCACTACCGTACGAGCAGTACTTC. Amino acids: CASGTSLPYEQYF.

The J gene is TRBJ2-1, the V gene TRBV5-1; unclear D gene. The germline CDR1 and CDR2 sequences are SGHRS and YFSETQ. V shed 4 bases and J shed 0 bases, with 5 bases lying between them. The CDR3 consists of 13 residues. The CDR3 nucleotides are TGCGCCAGCAGCACGAGCTCCTACAATGAGCAGTTCTTC. Protein: CASSTSSYNEQFF.

The chain links TRBV11-2 to TRBJ1-2, with D tentatively TRBD1 (5 bases). CDR1 is SGHAT and CDR2 is FQNNGV in the germline V gene. The CDR3 is made up of 14 amino acids. The ends were cut back, 0 bases at V and 8 bases at J, with 13 bases in the middle. Here the CDR3 DNA reads TGTGCCAGCAGCTTAGATCAATCGGGGGTCGGCTACACCTTC. Translation gives CASSLDQSGVGYTF.

The chain has TRBV3-1 (or the pseudogene TRBV3-2) and TRBJ1-2; no firm D call. Germline V gene data show CDR1 as LGHDT and CDR2 as YNNKEL (reference sequence). This CDR3 contains 11 residues. V was pared by 6 bases and J by 3 bases, with 5 bases between. This chain's CDR3 is CASSSDYGYTF. CDR3 in DNA: TGTGCCAGCAGTTCGGACTATGGCTACACCTTC.

This rearrangement joins TRBV5-1 to TRBJ2-6, with 15 bases aligning to TRBD2. V shed 4 bases and J 3 bases; nucleotides not matched to a gene: 8. Germline-derived CDR1 and CDR2 are SGHRS and YFSETQ. The CDR3 sequence is 19 residues long. In nucleotides, the CDR3 is TGCGCCAGCAGCCCCAGAGGACTAGCGGGGGGGCGTGGGGCCAACGTCCTGACTTTC. Protein sequence: CASSPRGLAGGRGANVLTF.

The chain employs TRBV11-2 and TRBJ1-6; D possibly corresponds to TRBD1 (5 bases). V was pared by 1 base and J by 0 bases, with 10 bases between. The CDR3 runs to 17 residues. Germline V gene lookup returns CDR1 SGHAT and CDR2 FQNNGV. The CDR3 protein is CASSLVQGSSYNSPLHF. The DNA for the CDR3 is TGTGCCAGCAGCTTAGTGCAGGGCAGCTCCTATAATTCACCCCTCCACTTT.